Listed below are T cell receptor beta chains from one sample, sequenced in a study of control samples from healthy donors and cancer patients. Sequenced by immunoSEQ multiplex PCR; TCRdb stores in-frame clones only, minus some. The sample shows under 85,000 clones, over 85% of them seen only once. What was sequenced was PBMCs. These receptors were taken from a man in his fifties or sixties with colorectal cancer. CDR3s include the opening cysteine and the closing phenylalanine or tryptophan. Each record gives: J gene, V gene, D gene, clone size, CDR3 protein, CDR3 DNA. D genes are given only for firm matches. Part of the rows lack a size; the others show once, few, many or a class for expanded clones.

TRBJ2-7,TRBV6-6,-,-,CASSYRGHEQYF,TGTGCCAGCAGTTATAGGGGTCACGAGCAGTACTTC
TRBJ2-5,TRBV6-5,TRBD1,-,CASRNSGGLSETQYF,TGTGCCAGCAGAAACTCAGGGGGCCTTTCAGAGACCCAGTACTTC
TRBJ2-1,TRBV5-1,-,-,CASTRGVVGNEQFF,TGCGCCAGCACGCGGGGAGTCGTTGGGAATGAGCAGTTCTTC
TRBJ2-3,TRBV6-2/TRBV6-3,TRBD2,-,CASSYGSAGGDTQYF,TGTGCCAGCAGTTACGGATCAGCGGGGGGAGATACGCAGTATTTT
TRBJ2-3,TRBV5-1,TRBD2,-,CASSPPGLAGGSDTQYF,TGCGCCAGCAGCCCACCGGGACTAGCGGGGGGGTCAGATACGCAGTATTTT
TRBJ1-1,TRBV7-9,-,-,CASSSARQNTEAFF,TGTGCCAGCAGCTCTGCCCGACAGAACACTGAAGCTTTCTTT
TRBJ1-2,TRBV9,-,-,CASSPDDYGYTF,TGTGCCAGCAGCCCGGACGACTATGGCTACACCTTC
TRBJ2-7,TRBV24-1,-,-,CATSDLDRKSFYEQYF,TGTGCCACCAGTGATTTGGACAGGAAAAGCTTCTACGAGCAGTACTTC
TRBJ2-1,TRBV2,-,-,CASSVAGGEQFF,TGTGCCAGCAGTGTTGCCGGAGGGGAGCAGTTCTTC
TRBJ2-5,TRBV11-2,TRBD2,-,CASRLTSTGETQYF,TGTGCCAGCAGGTTGACTAGCACGGGTGAGACCCAGTACTTC
TRBJ1-5,TRBV19,-,-,CASTWRGRDQPQHF,TGTGCCAGTACCTGGAGAGGTCGAGATCAGCCCCAGCATTTT
TRBJ2-7,TRBV5-4,-,-,CASSGPGEREQYF,TGTGCCAGCAGCGGACCGGGCGAACGCGAGCAGTACTTC
TRBJ2-3,TRBV7-8,-,-,CASSWVGDTQYF,TGTGCCAGCAGCTGGGTGGGGGATACGCAGTATTTT
TRBJ2-3,TRBV5-8,-,once,CASSLFQGSDTQYF,TGTGCCAGCAGCTTGTTTCAGGGCTCAGATACGCAGTATTTT
TRBJ2-3,TRBV5-1,-,-,CASSLALTPSTDTQYF,TGCGCCAGCAGCTTGGCCCTGACTCCTAGCACAGATACGCAGTATTTT
TRBJ1-3,TRBV5-1,TRBD1,-,CASSPAGTGLLSGNTIYF,TGCGCCAGCAGCCCAGCCGGGACAGGGCTTCTTTCTGGAAACACCATATATTTT
TRBJ1-4,TRBV21-1,-,-,CASSKVGDGHATNEKLFF,TGTGCCAGCAGCAAAGTAGGAGACGGACATGCAACTAATGAAAAACTGTTTTTT
TRBJ2-4,TRBV21-1,-,-,CASSKPPGHEYNIQYF,TGTGCCAGCAGCAAACCGCCGGGACACGAATACAACATTCAGTACTTC
TRBJ1-4,TRBV15,-,-,CATSRDREPLREKLFF,TGTGCCACCAGCAGAGATAGGGAACCTTTAAGGGAAAAACTGTTTTTT
TRBJ2-5,TRBV30,-,-,CAWSAGASQETQYF,TGTGCCTGGAGCGCGGGGGCCTCCCAAGAGACCCAGTACTTC
TRBJ1-5,TRBV12-3/TRBV12-4,-,-,CASSSGVRQPQHF,TGTGCCAGCAGTTCGGGGGTGAGGCAGCCCCAGCATTTT
TRBJ1-5,TRBV11-2,TRBD1,-,CASSLGTGPFQPQHF,TGTGCCAGCAGCTTAGGGACAGGTCCGTTTCAGCCCCAGCATTTT
TRBJ1-2,TRBV19,TRBD1,-,CASKKVGTGQANYGYTF,TGTGCCAGCAAGAAGGTTGGGACAGGGCAGGCCAACTATGGCTACACCTTC
TRBJ1-1,TRBV5-4,TRBD1,-,CASSGSQGAFTEAFF,TGTGCCAGCAGCGGGTCACAGGGGGCCTTTACTGAAGCTTTCTTT
TRBJ2-2,TRBV5-4,-,medium-sized,CASRLGASTGELFF,TGTGCCAGCAGATTGGGGGCGAGCACCGGGGAGCTGTTTTTT
TRBJ1-2,TRBV4-1,-,-,CASSQKWGGGNYGYTF,TGCGCCAGCAGCCAAAAGTGGGGAGGGGGAAACTATGGCTACACCTTC
TRBJ1-3,TRBV5-5,TRBD1,-,CASIRDRNPGNTIYF,TGTGCCAGCATCCGGGACAGGAATCCTGGAAACACCATATATTTT
TRBJ1-5,TRBV18,TRBD1,once,CASSPLGTGDQPQHF,TGTGCCAGCTCACCCCTAGGGACAGGTGATCAGCCCCAGCATTTT
TRBJ2-4,TRBV15,-,-,CVTSRDQTIKNIQYF,TGTGTCACCAGCAGAGATCAGACAATCAAAAACATTCAGTACTTC
TRBJ2-2,TRBV24-1,-,-,CATSDLKGELFF,TGTGCCACCAGTGATTTAAAGGGGGAGCTGTTTTTT
TRBJ2-2,TRBV11-2,-,-,CASSLFPLGTGELFF,TGTGCCAGCAGCTTATTCCCCTTGGGGACCGGGGAGCTGTTTTTT
TRBJ2-3,TRBV13,-,once,CASSLTYQDTQYF,TGTGCCAGCAGCCTAACCTACCAGGATACGCAGTATTTT
TRBJ1-2,TRBV29-1,TRBD1,few,CSASTGTRYGYTF,TGCAGCGCCTCGACAGGGACCCGCTATGGCTACACCTTC
TRBJ1-3,TRBV3-1/TRBV3-2,-,few,CASSQDRATRNTIYF,TGTGCCAGCAGCCAAGATAGAGCAACGCGAAACACCATATATTTT
TRBJ1-2,TRBV7-3,-,-,CASSPTAAALGYTF,TGTGCCAGCAGCCCCACGGCCGCCGCCCTAGGCTACACCTTC
TRBJ1-3,TRBV9,-,-,CASKSTGGSLGNTIYF,TGTGCCAGCAAGTCCACCGGGGGCTCACTTGGAAACACCATATATTTT
TRBJ2-7,TRBV4-1,TRBD1,-,CVSSHPGTGIEQYF,TGCGTCAGCAGCCATCCCGGGACAGGGATCGAGCAGTACTTC
TRBJ2-3,TRBV10-3,-,once,CAIRGIPADTQYF,TGTGCCATCAGGGGGATCCCCGCAGATACGCAGTATTTT
TRBJ1-2,TRBV5-1,-,once,CASSLAGGYYGYTF,TGCGCCAGCAGCTTGGCCGGGGGCTACTATGGCTACACCTTC
TRBJ2-6,TRBV7-3,TRBD1,once,CASSKQGFGSGANVLTF,TGTGCCAGCAGCAAACAGGGGTTCGGCTCTGGGGCCAACGTCCTGACTTTC
TRBJ2-1,TRBV4-3,TRBD2,-,CASSQLAGYNEQFF,TGCGCCAGCAGCCAACTAGCGGGATACAATGAGCAGTTCTTC
TRBJ2-3,TRBV5-4,TRBD2,-,CASSPGTNTDTQYF,TGTGCCAGCAGCCCCGGGACTAACACAGATACGCAGTATTTT
TRBJ1-1,TRBV3-1/TRBV3-2,TRBD1,-,CASSYGQVGTEAFF,TGTGCCAGCAGTTACGGACAGGTCGGAACTGAAGCTTTCTTT
TRBJ2-5,TRBV6-5,-,-,CASSTPTKTQYF,TGTGCCAGCAGCACCCCTACCAAGACCCAGTACTTC
TRBJ2-5,TRBV5-4,-,once,CASSLATQETQYF,TGTGCCAGCAGCTTGGCAACCCAAGAGACCCAGTACTTC
TRBJ2-3,TRBV6-5,-,-,CASSYYAGRSTDTQYF,TGTGCCAGCAGTTACTATGCGGGGCGGAGCACAGATACGCAGTATTTT
TRBJ1-1,TRBV29-1,-,-,CSAVQGYTEAFF,TGCAGCGCGGTTCAGGGGTACACTGAAGCTTTCTTT
TRBJ2-5,TRBV28,-,-,CASSLNGGETQYF,TGTGCCAGCAGTCTCAACGGCGGGGAGACCCAGTACTTC
TRBJ2-7,TRBV6-5,-,-,CASSYPGQSAYEQYF,TGTGCCAGCAGTTATCCCGGACAGAGCGCCTACGAGCAGTACTTC
TRBJ1-2,TRBV6-5,TRBD1,-,CASSRHSGQGYGYTF,TGTGCCAGCAGCCGTCACTCGGGACAGGGCTATGGCTACACCTTC
TRBJ2-1,TRBV6-1,TRBD2,-,CASSDVSGGSYNEQFF,TGTGCCAGCAGTGATGTAAGCGGGGGATCCTACAATGAGCAGTTCTTC
TRBJ2-7,TRBV6-5,TRBD2,few,CASTVGGGARNEQYF,TGTGCCAGCACCGTGGGCGGGGGGGCCCGGAACGAGCAGTACTTC
TRBJ2-3,TRBV5-1,-,-,CASSFVSGGSTDTQYF,TGCGCCAGCAGCTTCGTTTCCGGGGGCAGTACAGATACGCAGTATTTT
TRBJ2-7,TRBV29-1,-,-,CSVEALGPFSYEQYF,TGCAGCGTTGAAGCTTTGGGGCCTTTTTCTTACGAGCAGTACTTC
TRBJ2-7,TRBV2,-,-,CASGFGTSYEQYF,TGTGCCAGCGGCTTCGGGACTTCCTACGAGCAGTACTTC
TRBJ1-2,TRBV12-3/TRBV12-4,-,-,CASSGLGGYTF,TGTGCCAGCAGTGGGCTCGGTGGCTACACCTTC
TRBJ2-7,TRBV2,-,few,CASGDVFSYEQYF,TGTGCCAGCGGGGATGTCTTCTCCTACGAGCAGTACTTC
TRBJ2-5,TRBV11-1,TRBD2,-,CASSPRGGTKTQYF,TGTGCCAGCAGCCCCCGCGGGGGGACCAAGACCCAGTACTTC